This passage covers 7 T cell receptor beta chains from one sample sequenced in a study of T cell changes during pregnancy in multiple sclerosis. Libraries were prepared by immunoSEQ multiplex PCR; TCRdb keeps only in-frame clonotypes and omits some of them. The sample includes 50,000 to 70,000 clones, 91% of them seen just once. This material consisted of peripheral blood, taken after pregnancy. These receptor sequences come from a female donor in good health, enrolled as a control in a pregnancy study.

This clone was picked up a small number of times. The chain's CDR3 is CASSESRNTEAFF. DNA of the CDR3: TGTGCCAGCAGTGAGTCTCGGAACACTGAAGCTTTCTTT. The chain has TRBV6-1 and TRBJ1-1; no reliable D call. Trimming cost V 3 bases and J 1 base, with 6 bases left between them. The CDR3 is 13 residues long. The V gene's germline CDR1 is MNHNS and CDR2 SASEGT.

The chain joins TRBV6-1 to TRBJ1-6; weak D call: TRBD1 (5 bases). CDR3 size: 19 residues. The germline V gene encodes CDR1 MNHNS and CDR2 SASEGT. Trimming left V 4 bases short and J 4 bases short, with 23 bases between. As DNA, the CDR3 is TGTGCCAGCAGTGTTTATGGCAGGGTGCTACGGTTTTATAATTCACCCCTCCACTTT. Residues: CASSVYGRVLRFYNSPLHF.

This clone was seen a few times. The chain uses TRBV10-3 and TRBJ1-1; TRBD1 aligns across 9 bases. Germline V gene data show CDR1 as ENHRY and CDR2 as SYGVKD. V shed 4 bases and J 3 bases; nucleotides not matched to a gene: 15. CDR3 length: 18 amino acids. In nucleotides, the CDR3 is TGTGCCATCAGTGGATATATCAACTCGTGGGACAGGGACACTGAAGCTTTCTTT. Protein: CAISGYINSWDRDTEAFF.

The J gene is TRBJ2-7, the V gene TRBV21-1; the listed D gene, TRBD2, was not tested against the DNA. TRBV21-1 is an annotated pseudogene. The length of the CDR3 is 15 residues. CDR3 DNA sequence: TGTGCCAGCAGCAAAGGGGGGGAAGCCATGGTAAGGCAGTACTTC. This encodes CASSKGGEAMVRQYF.

The gene calls are TRBV5-6 and TRBJ1-1; a weak D match, TRBD1 (5 bases). This CDR3 spans 15 amino acids. Looked up from germline, CDR1 is SGHDT and CDR2 is YYEEEE. The V end was cut by 4 bases, the J end by 0 bases, with 13 bases between. Here the CDR3 DNA reads TGTGCCAGCAGCATAGGGACTGAATTGAACACTGAAGCTTTCTTT. Encoded protein: CASSIGTELNTEAFF.

This clone is a singleton in its sample. V is TRBV20-1 and J is TRBJ1-2; D gene unclear. V was cut by 5 bases and J by 11 bases, with 12 bases left in between. The CDR3 contains 10 residues. The germline V gene has CDR1 DFQATT and CDR2 SNEGSKA (reference sequence). The DNA for the CDR3 is TGCAGTGCTCTTCATCAGGCATACACCTTC. As protein: CSALHQAYTF.

This chain connects TRBV2 to TRBJ1-1, with D possibly being TRBD1 (5 bases). The CDR3 is 11 amino acids. The V gene's germline CDR1 is SNHLY and CDR2 FYNNEI. The germline V and J ends were trimmed by 6 bases and 6 bases, with 8 bases remaining between them. CDR3 DNA sequence: TGTGCCAGCAGAGGAGGGGCTGAAGCTTTCTTT. Amino acid sequence: CASRGGAEAFF. Filled out from reference TRBV2 and TRBJ1-1, the complete variable domain reads EPEVTQTPSHQVTQMGQEVILRCVPISNHLYFYWYRQILGQKVEFLVSFYNNEISEKSEIFDDQFSVERPDGSNFTLKIRSTKLEDSAMYFCASRGGAEAFFGQGTRLTVV.